This T cell receptor beta chain was retrieved from a study of T cells after yellow fever vaccination (dated by TCRdb to about 2019). In the study overall: The SMART-Seq v4 Ultra Low Input RNA kit was used to prepare libraries from fractions with low cell numbers. Blood was drawn at multiple timepoints before and after primary and secondary immunization, with bulk PBMC replicates and cell subsets isolated. To follow T-cell clones before and after primary and booster YFV17D yellow fever vaccination, bulk TCR alpha and beta repertoires were sequenced over time. The cohort comprised two healthy male donors, one aged 18 to 29 and one aged 30 to 40 years.

The sample's treatment or condition label, in plain terms: live attenuated yellow fever vaccine strain. A standard Ficoll-Paque protocol was used to isolate PBMCs from peripheral blood. Dynabeads CD4 and CD8 positive selection kits were used to isolate CD4 and CD8 T-cell fractions. TriZol was used to extract RNA from bulk PBMCs, CD4 and CD8 fractions, and dextramer-positive and dextramer-negative fractions. Paper-wide results and their limitations: Because only a couple of donors were included in the study, the extent to which the findings can be generalized is limited. A small fraction of clonotypes appeared in both the CD4 and CD8 compartments, likely as a result of convergent recombination. The secondary T-cell response was weaker than the primary response but faster, peaking on day 5 instead of day 15. Computational filtering was needed because FACS-sorted repertoires could contain abundant contaminating clonotypes from the bulk population. After the booster, most of the clones that had expanded following primary vaccination were detected again (approximately 95% of CD4 and 80% to 90% of CD8), which suggests that memory was broadly maintained.

This clonotype was observed a handful of times. Its antigen remains unidentified. No base quality information exists; no much larger clone differs at one position. Cut back by 1 base and 2 bases, the V and J ends lie 14 bases apart. The CDR3 has 16 amino acids, counting the end cysteine and phenylalanine. Of the read, only the CDR3 DNA is kept; its 48 bases are in frame from base 1. The CDR1 and CDR2 encoded by the germline V gene are LGHNA and YSLEER. Sequencing relied on an Illumina NovaSeq 6000. TCR cDNA was synthesized by 5'RACE template switching, through which a universal primer site and unique molecular identifiers were introduced. Priming for cDNA synthesis came from both the TCR alpha and TCR beta constant segments. Libraries were amplified in two PCR steps, with sample barcodes and sequencing adapters added in the second step. Sequencing of the libraries was done on either Illumina HiSeq 2500 (2x100 bp) or NovaSeq (2x150 bp). Under the source paper's analysis protocol: Reads were demultiplexed and collapsed into UMI consensus sequences with MIGEC, and V(D)J alignment was performed with MiXCR. Using edgeR on replicate PBMC samples, clonotypes were called vaccine-responding if FDR was below 0.01 and the log2 fold change was above 5 up to day 15. Bulk clonotypes were assigned CD4 or CD8 identity according to which sequenced CD4 or CD8 repertoire held them at higher abundance. Using fastp trimming at Q25 and MiXCR clonotype assembly, TCRdb reanalyzed the public sequencing data and kept in-frame beta chains. Rows are combined by CDR3 protein, so each entry shows the most common genes and DNA. TCRdb assigned the V and J calls; the authors' analysis was not used. This sample comprises 180,000 or so distinct CDR3 sequences, roughly 11% of them detected only once. The top ten clones comprise roughly a third of the sample.

The V and J genes are TRBV4-3 and TRBJ1-1, with an unclear D gene assignment. The specimen was CD8+ T cells sorted from PBMCs, collected 15 days after the yellow fever booster vaccination. This receptor was identified in a man in his late teens or twenties who received the YFV17D yellow fever vaccine. Here the CDR3 is given as CASSQGGWRLNTEAFF. Read as DNA, the sequence is TGCGCCAGCAGCCAAGGTGGCTGGAGATTAAACACTGAAGCTTTCTTT.